This entry lists 27 T cell receptor beta chains sequenced from one sample in a study of blood T cell repertoires in COVID-19. Some clones are missing from TCRdb's copy, which holds only in-frame ones; the method was immunoSEQ multiplex PCR. The data contain 250,000 or so clones, about four fifths of them seen just once; the ten biggest clones take up 3% to 4%. Sequences were obtained from PBMCs or T cells enriched from blood (not recorded which). These receptor sequences come from a woman aged 40 to 50 who had been exposed to COVID-19.

This clone was found a few times. The rearrangement links TRBV6-5 to TRBJ1-1; D is unclear. This CDR3 has 13 amino acids. Trimming pared 6 bases from V and 1 base from J, leaving 9 bases between. Germline CDR1 reads MNHEY; CDR2 reads SVGAGI. CDR3 nucleotides: TGTGCCAGCAGCCCACTAGGGAACACTGAAGCTTTCTTT. Its translation is CASSPLGNTEAFF.

The rearrangement links TRBV5-1 to TRBJ2-1; 12 nucleotides agree with TRBD1. Germline loops: CDR1 SGHRS, CDR2 YFSETQ. Trimming took 4 bases from V and 6 from J; bases not matched to a gene: 14. This CDR3 region has 18 residues. The chain's CDR3 is CASSKREPGQGAFNEQFF. The DNA for the CDR3 is TGCGCCAGCAGCAAAAGGGAACCGGGACAGGGGGCCTTCAATGAGCAGTTCTTC.

This rearrangement joins TRBV11-1 to TRBJ2-1; D is ambiguous. Trimming removed 2 bases from V and 6 bases from J, with 14 bases in between. The CDR3 is 15 residues long. The germline gives CDR1 SGHAT, CDR2 FQDESV (reference sequence). DNA of the CDR3: TGTGCCAGCAGCTTAAGGTTTAGCCCCGGCAATGAGCAGTTCTTC. It translates to CASSLRFSPGNEQFF.

The chain recombines TRBV11-2 with TRBJ2-7; the D gene is possibly TRBD2 (6 bases). The CDR3 loop spans 13 amino acids. Germline V CDR1 and CDR2: SGHAT, FQNNGV. V shed 3 bases and J shed 4 bases, with 10 bases lying between them. CDR3 in amino acids: CASSLGGGYEQYF. As DNA, the CDR3 is TGTGCCAGCAGCTTGGGGGGAGGTTACGAGCAGTACTTC.

This sequence joins TRBV6-1 and TRBJ2-3; D call uncertain. The V gene's germline CDR1 is MNHNS and CDR2 SASEGT. V shed 5 bases and J shed 4 bases, with 7 bases lying between them. The CDR3 is 12 residues long. The CDR3 DNA sequence: TGTGCCAGCAGTCCTACCCCAGATACGCAGTATTTT. Translating gives CASSPTPDTQYF.

The chain is built from TRBV19 and TRBJ1-5, with TRBD1 matching over 10 bases. V trimming: 3 bases; J trimming: 5 bases; junction bases outside the gene matches: 7. There are 16 residues in the CDR3. The germline V gene encodes CDR1 LNHDA and CDR2 SQIVND (reference sequence). This CDR3 reads CASSISGQGLHQPQHF. In DNA, the CDR3 is TGTGCCAGTAGTATTTCGGGACAGGGGCTACATCAGCCCCAGCATTTT.

This chain connects TRBV6-6 to TRBJ2-7, with TRBD1 matching 11 bases. V dropped 6 bases and J dropped 5; count of bases not matched to a gene: 6. Germline values: CDR1 MNHNY, CDR2 SVGAGI (reference sequence). The length of the CDR3 is 14 residues. The CDR3 DNA sequence: TGTGCCAGCAGCAAGGGACAGGGGGTAGACGAGCAGTACTTC. Protein: CASSKGQGVDEQYF.

The chain combines TRBV10-3 with TRBJ2-1, with 9 bases matching TRBD2. The trim removed 6 bases at V and 0 bases at J, leaving 9 bases unmatched. Germline CDR1 ENHRY, CDR2 SYGVKD. The CDR3 sequence is 17 residues long. This CDR3 reads CAIRPASGESSYNEQFF. The CDR3 nucleotides are TGTGCCATCAGACCCGCTAGCGGGGAGAGCTCCTACAATGAGCAGTTCTTC.

For the CDR3, the DNA is TGTGCCAGCAGCGAGGGACTAGCGGGGCCTCCGTACAATGAGCAGTTCTTC. Protein product: CASSEGLAGPPYNEQFF. J is TRBJ2-1 and V is TRBV9, with TRBD2 identical over 13 bases. This CDR3 is 17 amino acids long. The trim removed 3 bases at V and 4 bases at J, leaving 7 bases unmatched. CDR1 SGDLS and CDR2 YYNGEE come from the germline V gene.

This clone was observed a handful of times. The chain employs TRBV5-8 and TRBJ2-1, with 7 bases identical to TRBD2. Trimming removed 0 bases from V and 0 bases from J; junction bases left unmatched: 0. This CDR3 is 15 amino acids long. Per germline, CDR1 SGHTS and CDR2 YDEGEE. Written as DNA, the CDR3 is TGTGCCAGCAGCTTGGGGGGGGGCTCCTACAATGAGCAGTTCTTC. It yields the protein CASSLGGGSYNEQFF.

This clone was observed many times. The chain combines TRBV6-4 with TRBJ2-3; 10 bases fit TRBD1. Looked up from germline, CDR1 is MRHNA and CDR2 is SNTAGT. The J segment lost 1 base and the V segment lost 2 bases, leaving 0 bases of the junction unmatched. The CDR3 spans 15 residues. The CDR3 region has the DNA TGTGCCAGCAGTGACGGGACAGGGGGCACAGATACGCAGTATTTT. Its translation is CASSDGTGGTDTQYF.

The rearrangement uses TRBV5-1 and TRBJ2-4, with D possibly TRBD2 on 6 matching bases. The CDR3 length is 14 residues. Trimming cost V 4 bases and J 0 bases, with 8 bases left between them. Germline CDR1 reads SGHRS; CDR2 reads YFSETQ. For the CDR3, the DNA is TGCGCCAGCAGCGCGGGACTAGCCAAAAACATTCAGTACTTC. Its protein product is CASSAGLAKNIQYF.

The rearrangement links TRBV5-6 to TRBJ2-4; D is unresolved. The CDR3 covers 14 residues. Trimming left V 4 bases short and J 0 bases short, with 8 bases between. Germline V gene data show CDR1 as SGHDT and CDR2 as YYEEEE. CDR3 in amino acids: CASSPYSAKNIQYF. Written as DNA, the CDR3 is TGTGCCAGCAGCCCATACTCAGCCAAAAACATTCAGTACTTC.

This clone was detected only once. This chain joins TRBV6-5 and TRBJ1-5; weak D call: TRBD1 (6 bases). V was trimmed by 7 bases and J by 1 base, leaving 11 bases between them. Looked up from germline, CDR1 is MNHEY and CDR2 is SVGAGI. The CDR3 spans 14 residues. CDR3 sequence (DNA): TGTGCCAGCATCTTGACAGGAAGCAATCAGCCCCAGCATTTT. Its translation is CASILTGSNQPQHF.

This chain links TRBV28 with TRBJ2-5; D perhaps matches TRBD2 (6 bases). V dropped 7 bases and J dropped 7 bases, with 16 bases sitting between them. Germline V gene lookup returns CDR1 MDHEN and CDR2 SYDVKM. The CDR3 is 13 residues long. DNA of the CDR3: TGTGCCAGCATGACCGGGACTCGGGGGACCCAGTACTTC. This encodes CASMTGTRGTQYF.

V usage is TRBV4-3 and J usage is TRBJ1-5; TRBD1 matches 8 bases. Germline assignment: CDR1 LGHNA and CDR2 YSLEER. The CDR3 has 16 amino acids. The ends lost 0 bases at V and 4 bases at J; junction bases unmatched: 5. The CDR3 reads CASSQDLTGGNQPQHF. The DNA of the CDR3 is TGCGCCAGCAGCCAAGATCTAACAGGGGGTAATCAGCCCCAGCATTTT.

The V gene is TRBV7-9, the J gene TRBJ2-7, with a possible D match to TRBD2 (6 bases). The CDR3 runs 13 residues. Germline loops: CDR1 SEHNR, CDR2 FQNEAQ (reference sequence). V shed 6 bases and J shed 2 bases, with 11 bases lying between them. As DNA, the CDR3 is TGTGCCAGCAGTCTCGGGACTCCCTACGAGCAGTACTTC. It is translated as CASSLGTPYEQYF.

The V and J genes are TRBV6-2 or TRBV6-3 and TRBJ2-3; 8 bases align to TRBD2. The CDR3 contains 16 residues. The V and J ends lost 0 bases and 2 bases, in that order; junction bases with no gene match: 4. Germline values: CDR1 MNHEY, CDR2 SVGEGT. CDR3 in amino acids: CASSYSLAGNTDTQYF. The CDR3 coding sequence is TGTGCCAGCAGTTACTCGTTAGCGGGGAACACAGATACGCAGTATTTT.

The V call is TRBV10-3, the J call TRBJ2-3, with TRBD1 identical over 7 bases. From germline, CDR1 is ENHRY and CDR2 SYGVKD. V shed 2 bases and J 2 bases; nucleotides not matched to a gene: 16. CDR3 size: 19 residues. DNA for the CDR3: TGTGCCATCAGTGAGCCCTTAGAGATAAGGGACAGCTACACAGATACGCAGTATTTT. It specifies CAISEPLEIRDSYTDTQYF.

The rearrangement joins TRBV18 to TRBJ2-3; TRBD2 might be the D (5 bases). Germline loops: CDR1 KGHSH, CDR2 LQKENI. The CDR3 contains 14 residues. V was cut by 3 bases and J by 6 bases, with 13 bases left in between. The DNA of the CDR3 is TGTGCCAGCTCACCCCGGGCTAGCATGGATACGCAGTATTTT. This translates into CASSPRASMDTQYF.

The rearrangement joins TRBV7-8 to TRBJ2-7; no clear D. CDR1 is SGHVS and CDR2 is FQNEAQ in the germline V gene. CDR3 length: 15 amino acids. V was pared by 4 bases and J by 3 bases, with 16 bases between. CDR3 protein: CASSSYLGGDYEQYF. CDR3 coding DNA: TGTGCCAGCAGCTCCTACCTCGGCGGAGACTACGAGCAGTACTTC.

This chain uses TRBV19 with TRBJ2-1, with D perhaps TRBD2 (6 bases). CDR3 length: 15 residues. The V end was cut by 3 bases, the J end by 0 bases, with 9 bases between. CDR1 and CDR2 (germline): LNHDA, SQIVND (reference sequence). CDR3 sequence reads: CASSMGGSSYNEQFF. DNA of the CDR3: TGTGCCAGTAGTATGGGGGGTAGCTCCTACAATGAGCAGTTCTTC.

The rearrangement joins TRBV4-2 to TRBJ1-2, with TRBD1 identical over 7 bases. Unmatched junction bases numbered 8, after V lost 1 base and J lost 0 bases. The CDR3 totals 17 residues. The V gene's germline CDR1 is LGHNA and CDR2 YNFKEQ. This chain's CDR3 is CASSQALGTDTNYGYTF. The CDR3 bases are TGTGCCAGCAGCCAAGCTCTTGGGACAGATACTAACTATGGCTACACCTTC.

The chain joins TRBV29-1 to TRBJ2-2, with 9 nucleotides matching TRBD1. The CDR3 loop spans 13 amino acids. From germline, CDR1 is SQVTM and CDR2 ANQGSEA. V was clipped by 6 bases and J by 7 bases; unmatched bases: 6. The CDR3 sequence: CSVVTGGDGELFF. For the CDR3, the DNA is TGCAGCGTGGTGACAGGGGGGGACGGGGAGCTGTTTTTT.

The chain links TRBV25-1 to TRBJ2-5; TRBD1 is a possible D gene (6 bases). Germline CDR1 and CDR2: MGHDK and SYGVNS. The CDR3 has 12 amino acids. V gave up 6 bases and J gave up 2 bases, with 7 bases separating them. The DNA of the CDR3 is TGTGCCAGCAGCGGACAGCAAGAGACCCAGTACTTC. Protein sequence: CASSGQQETQYF.

As for this clone: The sample holds other DNA sequences that translate to the same CDR3. The chain couples TRBV18 to TRBJ2-7; 10 positions match TRBD1. After removal of 6 bases from V and 3 bases from J, the junction contained 5 bases not matched to a gene. Germline values: CDR1 KGHSH, CDR2 LQKENI. The CDR3 loop spans 14 amino acids. CDR3 loop: CASSLGQGDYEQYF. CDR3 sequence (DNA): TGTGCCAGCTCCCTCGGACAGGGGGACTACGAGCAGTACTTC.

A few counts support this clone. The chain carries TRBV5-4 and TRBJ1-6; TRBD1 matches at 9 bases. The CDR3 runs to 15 residues. Looked up from germline, CDR1 is SGHNT and CDR2 is YYREEE (reference sequence). Trimming at V came to 7 bases and at J to 6 bases, leaving 8 bases not matched to a gene. The CDR3 DNA sequence: TGTGCCAGCCAGGACAGGGGAGAGGGTAATTCACCCCTCCACTTT. Amino acids: CASQDRGEGNSPLHF.